This T cell receptor beta chain was sequenced in a study of vaccination and CD4 T cells after COVID-19. Notes on the study in general: For convalescent patients, a median roughly 87% of reactive clones surfaced exclusively after vaccination.

Cultured CD4+ T cell DNA was sequenced using the Oncomine TCR Beta short-read assay. Via MiXCR, TCRdb re-called the PCR reads, giving one row per CDR3 protein. The table has approximately 15,000 distinct CDR3 sequences, roughly 54% seen once; the top ten hold around 21%. Treatment meaning: roughly 10-day PBMC culture with coronavirus spike peptide pools or control peptides (ViraFEST assay). As concerns this clonotype: Its antigen is currently unknown.

V lost 3 bases and J lost 3; bases outside the gene matches: 6. CDR1 DFQATT and CDR2 SNEGSKA come from the germline V gene (reference sequence). This CDR3 is built from 15 residues. The V gene is TRBV20-1, the J gene TRBJ2-7, with 12 nucleotides matching TRBD2. The TCR was taken from a human donor who had recovered from COVID-19. Sequencing used CD4+ T cells from blood, cultured in vitro, obtained before SARS-CoV-2 vaccination. CDR3 protein: CSASNPSGRDYEQYF. The CDR3, as DNA: TGCAGTGCTAGTAACCCTAGCGGGAGGGACTACGAGCAGTACTTC.